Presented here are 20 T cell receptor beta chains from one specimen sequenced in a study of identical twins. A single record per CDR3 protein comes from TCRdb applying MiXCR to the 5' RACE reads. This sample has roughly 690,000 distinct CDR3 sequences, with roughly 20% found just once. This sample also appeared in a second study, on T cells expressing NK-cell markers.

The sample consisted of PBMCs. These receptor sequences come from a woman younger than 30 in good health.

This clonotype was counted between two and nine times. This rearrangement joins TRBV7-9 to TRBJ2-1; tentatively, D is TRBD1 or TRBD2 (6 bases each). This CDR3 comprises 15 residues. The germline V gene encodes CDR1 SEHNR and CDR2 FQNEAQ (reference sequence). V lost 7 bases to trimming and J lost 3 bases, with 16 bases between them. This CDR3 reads CASTKGGTYYNEQFF. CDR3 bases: TGTGCCAGCACTAAAGGGGGGACTTACTACAATGAGCAGTTCTTC.

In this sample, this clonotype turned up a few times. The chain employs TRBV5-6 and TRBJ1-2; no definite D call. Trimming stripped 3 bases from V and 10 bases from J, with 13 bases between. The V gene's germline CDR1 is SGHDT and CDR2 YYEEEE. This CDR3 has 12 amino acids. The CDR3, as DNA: TGTGCCAGCAGCTCGGCCAGGTATAACTACACCTTC. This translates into CASSSARYNYTF.

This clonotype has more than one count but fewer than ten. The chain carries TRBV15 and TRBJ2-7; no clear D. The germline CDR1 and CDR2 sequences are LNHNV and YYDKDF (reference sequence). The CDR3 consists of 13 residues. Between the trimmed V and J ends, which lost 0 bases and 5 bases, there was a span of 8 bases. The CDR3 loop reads CATSREARNEQYF. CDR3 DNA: TGTGCCACCAGCAGAGAGGCGCGTAACGAGCAGTACTTC. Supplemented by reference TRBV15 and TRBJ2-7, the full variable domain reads DAMVIQNPRYQVTQFGKPVTLSCSQTLNHNVMYWYQQKSSQAPKLLFHYYDKDFNNEADTPDNFQSRRPNTSFCFLDIRSPGLGDTAMYLCATSREARNEQYFGPGTRLTVT.

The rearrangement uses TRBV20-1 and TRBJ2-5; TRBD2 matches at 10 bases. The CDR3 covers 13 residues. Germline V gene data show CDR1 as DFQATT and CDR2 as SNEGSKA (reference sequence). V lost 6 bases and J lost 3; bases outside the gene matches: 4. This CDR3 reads CSASGRVEETQYF. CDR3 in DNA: TGCAGTGCCAGCGGGAGGGTGGAAGAGACCCAGTACTTC.

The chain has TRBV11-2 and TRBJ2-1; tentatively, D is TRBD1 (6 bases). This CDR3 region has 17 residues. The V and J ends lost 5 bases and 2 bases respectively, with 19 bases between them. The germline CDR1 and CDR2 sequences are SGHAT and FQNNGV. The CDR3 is CASSPRRGHRTYNEQFF. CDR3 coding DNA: TGTGCCAGCAGCCCAAGAAGGGGACACCGAACCTACAATGAGCAGTTCTTC.

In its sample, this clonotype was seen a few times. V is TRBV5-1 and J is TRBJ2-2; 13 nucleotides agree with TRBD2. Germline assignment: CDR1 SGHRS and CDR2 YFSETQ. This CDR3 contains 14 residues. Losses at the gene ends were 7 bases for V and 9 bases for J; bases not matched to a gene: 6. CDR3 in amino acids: CASGTSGRAWELFF. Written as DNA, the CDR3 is TGCGCCAGCGGCACTAGCGGGAGGGCCTGGGAGCTGTTTTTT.

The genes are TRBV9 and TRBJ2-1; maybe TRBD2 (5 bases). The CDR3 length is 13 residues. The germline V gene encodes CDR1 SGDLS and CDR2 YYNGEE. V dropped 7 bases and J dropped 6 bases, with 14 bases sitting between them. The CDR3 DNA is TGTGCCAGCGGGCCGGGATGGAGCAATGAGCAGTTCTTC. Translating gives CASGPGWSNEQFF.

The CDR3 sequence: CASSPSPGRWTQYF. In DNA, the CDR3 is TGCGCCAGCAGCCCTTCCCCGGGAAGGTGGACGCAGTATTTT. The genes are TRBV5-1 and TRBJ2-3, with a tentative D call TRBD2 (5 bases). The germline CDR1 and CDR2 sequences are SGHRS and YFSETQ. With 4 bases removed from V and 9 bases from J, the gap between germline ends came to 18 bases. This CDR3 region has 14 residues.

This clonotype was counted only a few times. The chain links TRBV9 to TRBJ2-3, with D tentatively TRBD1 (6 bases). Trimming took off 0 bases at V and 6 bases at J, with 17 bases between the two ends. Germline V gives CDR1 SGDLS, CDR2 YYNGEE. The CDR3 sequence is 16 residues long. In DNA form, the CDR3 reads TGTGCCAGCAGCGTAGTGGGGGCGGGCGGTTTGGATACGCAGTATTTT. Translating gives CASSVVGAGGLDTQYF.

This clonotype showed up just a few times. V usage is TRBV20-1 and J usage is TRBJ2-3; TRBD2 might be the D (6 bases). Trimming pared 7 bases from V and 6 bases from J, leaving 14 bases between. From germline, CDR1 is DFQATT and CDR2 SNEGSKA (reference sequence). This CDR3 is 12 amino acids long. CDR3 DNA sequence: TGCAGTGTTGTAGCGGACGGGGATACGCAGTATTTT. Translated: CSVVADGDTQYF.

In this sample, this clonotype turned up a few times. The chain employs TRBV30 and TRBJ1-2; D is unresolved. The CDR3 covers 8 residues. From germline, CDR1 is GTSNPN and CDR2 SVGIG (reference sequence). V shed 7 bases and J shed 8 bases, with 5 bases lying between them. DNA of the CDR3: TGTGCCTCCGAAGGCTACACCTTC. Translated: CASEGYTF.

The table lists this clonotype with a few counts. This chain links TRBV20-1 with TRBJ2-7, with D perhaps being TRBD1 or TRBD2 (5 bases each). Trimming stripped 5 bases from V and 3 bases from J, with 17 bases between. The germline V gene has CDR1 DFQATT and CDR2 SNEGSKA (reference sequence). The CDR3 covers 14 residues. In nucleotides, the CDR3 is TGCAGTGCTCTCCCCCCCCTTGGGGGCTACGAGCAGTACTTC. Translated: CSALPPLGGYEQYF.

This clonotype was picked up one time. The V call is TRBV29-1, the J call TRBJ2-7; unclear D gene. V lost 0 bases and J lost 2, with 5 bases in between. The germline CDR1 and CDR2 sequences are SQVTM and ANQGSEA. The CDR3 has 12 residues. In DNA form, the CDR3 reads TGCAGCGTTGAAGACAGGACCTACGAGCAGTACTTC. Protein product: CSVEDRTYEQYF.

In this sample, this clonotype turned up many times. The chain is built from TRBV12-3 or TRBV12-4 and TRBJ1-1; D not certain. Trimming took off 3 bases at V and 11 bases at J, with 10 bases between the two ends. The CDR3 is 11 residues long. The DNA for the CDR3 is TGTGCCAGCAGTTTGGTGAGGGAGGCTTTCTTT. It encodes CASSLVREAFF.

The CDR3 is CASSVVWGGGEQYF. The CDR3 bases are TGTGCCAGCAGCGTTGTGTGGGGGGGCGGCGAGCAGTACTTC. The chain carries TRBV9 and TRBJ2-7, with D possibly TRBD2 on 7 matching bases. The CDR3 runs 14 residues. Germline values: CDR1 SGDLS, CDR2 YYNGEE. Between the trimmed V and J ends, which lost 2 bases and 6 bases, there was a span of 15 bases.

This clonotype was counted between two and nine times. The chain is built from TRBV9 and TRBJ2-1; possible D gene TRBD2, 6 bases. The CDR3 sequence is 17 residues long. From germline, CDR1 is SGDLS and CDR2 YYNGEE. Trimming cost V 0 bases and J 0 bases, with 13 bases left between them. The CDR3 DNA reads TGTGCCAGCAGCGTAGATTTGCGGGAAACCTCCTACAATGAGCAGTTCTTC. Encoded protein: CASSVDLRETSYNEQFF. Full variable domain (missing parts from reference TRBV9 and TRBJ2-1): DSGVTQTPKHLITATGQRVTLRCSPRSGDLSVYWYQQSLDQGLQFLIQYYNGEERAKGNILERFSAQQFPDLHSELNLSSLELGDSALYFCASSVDLRETSYNEQFFGPGTRLTVL.

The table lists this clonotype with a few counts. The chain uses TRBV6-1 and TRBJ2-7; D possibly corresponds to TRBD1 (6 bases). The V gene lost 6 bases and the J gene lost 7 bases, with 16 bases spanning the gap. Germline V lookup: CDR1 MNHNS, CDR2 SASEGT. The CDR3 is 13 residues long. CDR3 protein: CASRFTGSREQYF. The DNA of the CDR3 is TGTGCCAGCAGATTTACAGGGTCAAGGGAGCAGTACTTC.

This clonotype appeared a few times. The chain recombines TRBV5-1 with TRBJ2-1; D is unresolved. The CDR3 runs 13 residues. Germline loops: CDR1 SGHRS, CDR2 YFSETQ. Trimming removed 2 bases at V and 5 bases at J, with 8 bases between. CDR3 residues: CASSLNPNNEQFF. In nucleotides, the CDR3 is TGCGCCAGCAGCTTAAACCCTAACAATGAGCAGTTCTTC.

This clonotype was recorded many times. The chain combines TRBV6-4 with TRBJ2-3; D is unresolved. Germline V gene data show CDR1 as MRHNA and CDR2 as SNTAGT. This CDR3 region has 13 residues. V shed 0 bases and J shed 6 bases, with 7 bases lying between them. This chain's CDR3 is CASSDSGEDTQYF. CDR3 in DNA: TGTGCCAGCAGTGACTCCGGTGAGGATACGCAGTATTTT.

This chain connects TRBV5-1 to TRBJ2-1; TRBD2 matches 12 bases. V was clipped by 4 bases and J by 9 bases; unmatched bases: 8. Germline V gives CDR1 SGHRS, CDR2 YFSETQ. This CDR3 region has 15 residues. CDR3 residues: CASSATSGGMSEQFF. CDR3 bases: TGCGCCAGCAGCGCCACTAGCGGGGGGATGTCTGAGCAGTTCTTC.